The 10 T cell receptor beta chains below come from one sample, sequenced in a study of blood T cell repertoires in COVID-19. Method: immunoSEQ multiplex PCR; TCRdb's copy keeps in-frame clones and lacks some. The top ten clones hold less than 3.5% of a sample with 170,000 or so clones, 75% to 90% of them seen once. The material sequenced was peripheral blood. All receptors come from a woman in her sixties or seventies with acute or convalescent COVID-19.

The chain couples TRBV7-2 to TRBJ2-5, with a weak D call TRBD1 (5 bases). Looked up from germline, CDR1 is SGHTA and CDR2 is FQGNSA. With 5 bases removed from V and 9 bases from J, the gap between germline ends came to 16 bases. This CDR3 is 13 amino acids long. The CDR3 region has the DNA TGTGCCAGCAGCCCTCAGAGACAGTTCTCCCAGTACTTC. It specifies CASSPQRQFSQYF. Full variable domain (rest looked up from reference TRBV7-2 and TRBJ2-5): GAGVSQSPSNKVTEKGKDVELRCDPISGHTALYWYRQSLGQGLEFLIYFQGNSAPDKSGLPSDRFSAERTGGSVSTLTIQRTQQEDSAVYLCASSPQRQFSQYFGPGTRLLVL.

The chain employs TRBV20-1 and TRBJ2-1; 7 bases fit TRBD2. This CDR3 spans 15 amino acids. From germline, CDR1 is DFQATT and CDR2 SNEGSKA (reference sequence). Unmatched junction bases numbered 10, after V lost 3 bases and J lost 5 bases. The CDR3 spells CSASLPSGGDNEQFF. CDR3 nucleotides: TGCAGTGCTAGTCTTCCTAGCGGAGGAGACAATGAGCAGTTCTTC.

This clone was detected only a few times. This sequence joins TRBV9 and TRBJ1-2, with 10 bases matching TRBD1. The length of the CDR3 is 14 residues. Germline V lookup: CDR1 SGDLS, CDR2 YYNGEE. With 3 bases clipped from V and 2 bases from J, the junction kept 1 base outside the gene matches. The CDR3 DNA is TGTGCCAGCAGCGAGGGACAGGGGAACTATGGCTACACCTTC. Translated, it gives CASSEGQGNYGYTF.

This clone was seen once. This sequence joins TRBV28 and TRBJ1-2, with 8 bases aligning to TRBD1. This CDR3 is built from 13 residues. Unmatched junction bases numbered 10, after V lost 11 bases and J lost 5 bases. Germline V gene lookup returns CDR1 MDHEN and CDR2 SYDVKM. The CDR3 is CAGGQASTYGYTF. The CDR3 region has the DNA TGTGCCGGGGGACAGGCGTCCACATATGGCTACACCTTC.

This clone was found a few times. This chain links TRBV13 with TRBJ1-2, with 7 bases that match TRBD1. After removal of 5 bases from V and 4 bases from J, the junction contained 13 bases not matched to a gene. Germline V gene lookup returns CDR1 PRHDT and CDR2 FYEKMQ (reference sequence). The CDR3 has 16 residues. The CDR3 spells CASSPPSGGTFYGYTF. The CDR3 region has the DNA TGTGCCAGCAGCCCTCCCTCAGGGGGAACTTTCTATGGCTACACCTTC.

The genes are TRBV21-1 and TRBJ2-4; TRBD1 is the table's D call and was not checked against the DNA. TRBV21-1 is labeled a pseudogene. This CDR3 contains 17 residues. Written as DNA, the CDR3 is TGTGCCAGCAGCGCCCCACTCCGGCAGGGGGGCAAAAACATTCAGTACTTC. As protein: CASSAPLRQGGKNIQYF.

The rearrangement joins TRBV29-1 to TRBJ2-1, with 8 bases lining up with TRBD2. Looked up from germline, CDR1 is SQVTM and CDR2 is ANQGSEA. The CDR3 consists of 14 residues. V gave up 4 bases and J gave up 2 bases; unmatched junction bases: 4. CDR3 bases: TGCAGCGTTGTTGGAGCGGGGGCCTACAATGAGCAGTTCTTC. It codes for CSVVGAGAYNEQFF.

The chain has TRBV6-5 and TRBJ2-7, with D possibly matching TRBD2 (5 bases). The CDR3 totals 15 residues. V lost 5 bases to trimming and J lost 3 bases, with 17 bases between them. Germline CDR1 reads MNHEY; CDR2 reads SVGAGI. The CDR3 sequence: CASSPRGPPNYEQYF. CDR3 in DNA: TGTGCCAGCAGTCCGCGAGGGCCCCCAAACTACGAGCAGTACTTC.

The CDR3 DNA reads as TGCGCCAGCAGTTCAGCGGGGCCTTACACAGATACGCAGTATTTT. As protein: CASSSAGPYTDTQYF. This sequence joins TRBV5-1 and TRBJ2-3, with TRBD2 matching 7 bases. The junction had 8 bases not matched to a gene; V was cut back by 5 bases and J by 2 bases. The CDR3 is made up of 15 amino acids. Germline assignment: CDR1 SGHRS and CDR2 YFSETQ.

The rearrangement joins TRBV19 to TRBJ1-5; maybe TRBD1 (6 bases). The CDR3 is 16 residues long. Per germline, CDR1 LNHDA and CDR2 SQIVND (reference sequence). Trimming took 3 bases from V and 7 from J, leaving 19 bases between them. The chain's CDR3 is CASSIETGLPTQPQHF. The CDR3 nucleotides read TGTGCCAGTAGTATTGAGACAGGTCTCCCTACGCAGCCCCAGCATTTT.